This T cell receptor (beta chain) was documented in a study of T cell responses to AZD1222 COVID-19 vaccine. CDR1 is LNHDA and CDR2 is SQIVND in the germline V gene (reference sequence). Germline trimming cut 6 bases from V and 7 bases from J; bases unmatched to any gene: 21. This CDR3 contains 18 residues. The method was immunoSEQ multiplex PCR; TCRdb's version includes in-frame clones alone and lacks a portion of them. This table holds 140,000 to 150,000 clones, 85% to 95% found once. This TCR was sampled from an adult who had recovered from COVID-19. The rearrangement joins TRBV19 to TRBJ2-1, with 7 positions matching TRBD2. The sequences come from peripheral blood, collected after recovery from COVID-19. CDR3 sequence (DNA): TGTGCCAGTAGCTACACCTTAATTGGACACCCCGGGGGGAATGAGCAGTTCTTC. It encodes CASSYTLIGHPGGNEQFF.